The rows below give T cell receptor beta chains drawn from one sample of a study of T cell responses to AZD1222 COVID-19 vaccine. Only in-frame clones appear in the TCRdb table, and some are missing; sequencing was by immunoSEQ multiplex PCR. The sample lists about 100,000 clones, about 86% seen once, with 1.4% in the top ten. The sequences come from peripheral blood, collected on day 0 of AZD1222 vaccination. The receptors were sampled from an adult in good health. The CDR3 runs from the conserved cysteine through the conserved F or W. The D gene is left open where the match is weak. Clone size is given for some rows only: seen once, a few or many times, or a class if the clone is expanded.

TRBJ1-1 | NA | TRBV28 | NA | CASSLQSTGAFF | TGTGCCAGCAGTTTACAGTCGACGGGTGCTTTCTTT
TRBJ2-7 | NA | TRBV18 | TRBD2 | CASSLMETSGRYEQYF | TGTGCCAGCTCTCTCATGGAGACTAGCGGGAGGTACGAGCAGTACTTC
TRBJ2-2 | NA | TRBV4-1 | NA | CASSHLLKRSTTGELFF | TGCGCCAGCAGCCACCTCCTAAAGCGGTCAACCACCGGGGAGCTGTTTTTT
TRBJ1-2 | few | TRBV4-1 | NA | CASSNDRANYGYTF | TGCGCCAGCAGCAACGACCGAGCTAACTATGGCTACACCTTC
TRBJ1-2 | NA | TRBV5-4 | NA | CASSTGTDNYGYTF | TGTGCCAGCAGCACCGGGACCGACAACTATGGCTACACCTTC
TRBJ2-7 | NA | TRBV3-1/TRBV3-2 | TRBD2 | CASSRRTTSGRAYEQYF | TGTGCCAGCAGCCGTCGGACAACTAGCGGGAGAGCCTACGAGCAGTACTTC
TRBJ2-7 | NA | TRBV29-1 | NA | CSHPGGRITPEQYF | TGCAGCCACCCTGGAGGGAGAATCACCCCCGAGCAGTACTTC
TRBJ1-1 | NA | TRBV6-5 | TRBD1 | CASSLQGAFDTEAFF | TGTGCCAGCAGCCTACAGGGGGCGTTTGACACTGAAGCTTTCTTT
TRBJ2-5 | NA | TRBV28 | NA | CASSWTAVETQYF | TGTGCCAGCAGTTGGACAGCGGTAGAGACCCAGTACTTC
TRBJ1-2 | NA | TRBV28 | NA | CASRAGTYYGYTF | TGTGCCAGCAGGGCTGGGACCTACTATGGCTACACCTTC
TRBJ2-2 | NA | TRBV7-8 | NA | CASSRGIGTQRELFF | TGTGCCAGCAGCCGAGGTATAGGGACTCAAAGGGAGCTGTTTTTT
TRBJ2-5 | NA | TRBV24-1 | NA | CATSDKGPQETQYF | TGTGCCACCAGTGACAAAGGACCTCAAGAGACCCAGTACTTC
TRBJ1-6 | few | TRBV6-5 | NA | CASLEVYNSPLHF | TGTGCCAGCTTAGAGGTTTATAATTCACCCCTCCACTTT
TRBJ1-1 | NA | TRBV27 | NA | CASSLGPNTEAFF | TGTGCCAGCAGTCTAGGACCGAACACTGAAGCTTTCTTT
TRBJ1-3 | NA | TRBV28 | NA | CASSFMGGSGNTIYF | TGTGCCAGCAGTTTTATGGGGGGCTCTGGAAACACCATATATTTT
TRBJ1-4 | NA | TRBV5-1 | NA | CASSFDEGGSYEKLFF | TGCGCCAGCAGCTTCGATGAAGGGGGTAGTTATGAAAAACTGTTTTTT
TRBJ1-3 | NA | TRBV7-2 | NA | CASSLASQSLYF | TGTGCCAGCAGCTTAGCGTCACAGTCACTATATTTT